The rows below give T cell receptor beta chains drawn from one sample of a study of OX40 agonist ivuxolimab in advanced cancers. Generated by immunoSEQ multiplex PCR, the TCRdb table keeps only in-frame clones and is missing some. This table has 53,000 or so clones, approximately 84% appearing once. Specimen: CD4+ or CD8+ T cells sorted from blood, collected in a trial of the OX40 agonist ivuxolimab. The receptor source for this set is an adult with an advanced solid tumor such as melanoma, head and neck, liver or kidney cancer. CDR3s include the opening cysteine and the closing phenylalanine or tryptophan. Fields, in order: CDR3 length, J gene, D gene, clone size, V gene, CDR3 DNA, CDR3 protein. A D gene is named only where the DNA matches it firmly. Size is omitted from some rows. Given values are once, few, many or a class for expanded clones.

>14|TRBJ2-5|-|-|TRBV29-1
TGCAGCGTTTTATCGGGGCAGGTAGGGGAGACCCAGTACTTC
CSVLSGQVGETQYF
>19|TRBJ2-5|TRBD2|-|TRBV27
TGTGCCAGCAGCCCCCGGGCAGGGTGGACTAGCGGGAGATGGGCGACCCAGTACTTC
CASSPRAGWTSGRWATQYF
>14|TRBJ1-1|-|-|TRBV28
TGTGCCAGCAGTTCACCGGACGGCTACACTGAAGCTTTCTTT
CASSSPDGYTEAFF
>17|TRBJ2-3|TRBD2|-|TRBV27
TGTGCCAGCAGCCCCGGTTTAGCGGGGGGGGGCTCGAGGGTGCAGTATTTT
CASSPGLAGGGSRVQYF
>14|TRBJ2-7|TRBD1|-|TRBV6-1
TGTGCCAGCAAGGGGGCCGCCAGCTCCTACGAGCAGTACTTC
CASKGAASSYEQYF
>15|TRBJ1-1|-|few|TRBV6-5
TGTGCCAGCAGTGTGCATTCTAAGGCGGACACTGAAGCTTTCTTT
CASSVHSKADTEAFF
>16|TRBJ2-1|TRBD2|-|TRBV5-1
TGCGCCAGCAGCTCCGGGACTAGCGGGAGTGGCGATGAGCAGTTCTTC
CASSSGTSGSGDEQFF
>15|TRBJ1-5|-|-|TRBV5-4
TGTGCCAGCAGCTTGGGGGGGGCAGGGACTCAGCCCCAGCATTTT
CASSLGGAGTQPQHF
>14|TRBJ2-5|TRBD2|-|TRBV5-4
TGTGCCAGCAGCTCGACTAGCGGAGGAAGGATCCAGTACTTC
CASSSTSGGRIQYF
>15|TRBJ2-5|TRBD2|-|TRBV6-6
TGTGCCAGCAGTACCCGGACTAGCGGGAGTGGAGGCCAGTACTTC
CASSTRTSGSGGQYF
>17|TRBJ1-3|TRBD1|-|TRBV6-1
TGTGCCAGCAGTGAAGAGGGGGGCAGGGGGTCTGGAAACACCATATATTTT
CASSEEGGRGSGNTIYF
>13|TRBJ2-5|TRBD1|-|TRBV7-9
TGTGCCAGCGGACCGACAGGGGTCGAGACCCAGTACTTC
CASGPTGVETQYF
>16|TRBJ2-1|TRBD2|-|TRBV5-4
TGTGCCAGCAGCTTCCCTAGCGGGACAACCCGCAATGAGCAGTTCTTC
CASSFPSGTTRNEQFF
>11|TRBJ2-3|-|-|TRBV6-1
TGTGCCAGCAGTGTTAGAGATACGCAGTATTTT
CASSVRDTQYF
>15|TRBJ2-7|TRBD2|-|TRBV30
TGTGCCTGGAGTGTAGGGTGGGAGGGCCTGAGCGAGCAGTACTTC
CAWSVGWEGLSEQYF
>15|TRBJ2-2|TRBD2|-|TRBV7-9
TGTGCCAGCAGTTTTAGCGGGACAAACACCGGGGAGCTGTTTTTT
CASSFSGTNTGELFF
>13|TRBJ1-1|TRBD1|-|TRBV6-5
TGTGCCAGCAGCCCCCGACAGGGGACTGAAGCTTTCTTT
CASSPRQGTEAFF
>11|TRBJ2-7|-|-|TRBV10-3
TGTGCCATCAGTGGGGGATACGAGCAGTACTTC
CAISGGYEQYF
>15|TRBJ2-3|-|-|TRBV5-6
TGTGCCAGCAGTCCTCCCAGGGCCTCCACAGATACGCAGTATTTT
CASSPPRASTDTQYF
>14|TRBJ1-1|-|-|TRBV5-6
TGTGCCAGCAGCTTCGGAGGGGGGAACACTGAAGCTTTCTTT
CASSFGGGNTEAFF
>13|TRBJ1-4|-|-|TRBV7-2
TGTGCCAGCAGCTTAGGGACACAAGAAAAACTGTTTTTT
CASSLGTQEKLFF
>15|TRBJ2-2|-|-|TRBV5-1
TGCGCCAGCAGCTTGGACGGGGGCGAAACCGGGGAGCTGTTTTTT
CASSLDGGETGELFF
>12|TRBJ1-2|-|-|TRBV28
TGTGCCAGCAGTTTAGCTAACTATGGCTACACCTTC
CASSLANYGYTF
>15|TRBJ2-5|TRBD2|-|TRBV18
TGTGCCAGCTCACCAAATAGCGGGAGGGGAGAGACCCAGTACTTC
CASSPNSGRGETQYF
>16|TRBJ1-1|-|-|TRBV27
TGTGCCAGCAGTTTATCGCAGGGGTCCGGAATTACTGAAGCTTTCTTT
CASSLSQGSGITEAFF
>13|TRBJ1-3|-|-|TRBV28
TGTGCCAGCAGTCCCAGTCCTGGAAACACCATATATTTT
CASSPSPGNTIYF